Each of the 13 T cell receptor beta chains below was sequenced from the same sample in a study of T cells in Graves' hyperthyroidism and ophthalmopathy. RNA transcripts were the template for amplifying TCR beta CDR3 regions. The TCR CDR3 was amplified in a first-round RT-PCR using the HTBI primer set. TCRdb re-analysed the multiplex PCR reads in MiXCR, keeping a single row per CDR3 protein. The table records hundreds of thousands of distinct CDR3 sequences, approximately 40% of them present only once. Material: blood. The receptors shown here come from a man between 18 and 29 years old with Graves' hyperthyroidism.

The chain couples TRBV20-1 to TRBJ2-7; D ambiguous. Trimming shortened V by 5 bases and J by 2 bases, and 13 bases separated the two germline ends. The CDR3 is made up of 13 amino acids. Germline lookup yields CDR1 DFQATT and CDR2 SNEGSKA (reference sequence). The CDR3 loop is CSASGPNTYEQYF. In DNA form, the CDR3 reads TGCAGTGCTTCCGGCCCTAACACCTACGAGCAGTACTTC.

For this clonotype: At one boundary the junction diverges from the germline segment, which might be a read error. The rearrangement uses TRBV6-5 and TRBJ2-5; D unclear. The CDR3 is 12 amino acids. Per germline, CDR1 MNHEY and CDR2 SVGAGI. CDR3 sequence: CASRDFQENQYF. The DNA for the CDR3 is TGTGCCAGCAGGGATTTTCAAGAGAACCAGTACTTC.

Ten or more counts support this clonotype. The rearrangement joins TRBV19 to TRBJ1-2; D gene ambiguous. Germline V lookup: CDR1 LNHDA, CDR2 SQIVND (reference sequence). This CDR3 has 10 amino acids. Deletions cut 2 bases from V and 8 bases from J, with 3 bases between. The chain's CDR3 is CASSIWGYTF. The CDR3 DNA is TGTGCCAGTAGTATATGGGGCTACACCTTC.

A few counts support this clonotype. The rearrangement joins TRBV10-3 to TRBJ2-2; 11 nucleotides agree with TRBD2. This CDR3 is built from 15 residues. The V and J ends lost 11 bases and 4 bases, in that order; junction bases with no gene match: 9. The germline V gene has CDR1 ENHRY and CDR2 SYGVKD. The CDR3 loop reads CAAGELAGVTGELFF. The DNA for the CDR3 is TGTGCCGCGGGGGAACTAGCGGGAGTCACCGGGGAGCTGTTTTTT.

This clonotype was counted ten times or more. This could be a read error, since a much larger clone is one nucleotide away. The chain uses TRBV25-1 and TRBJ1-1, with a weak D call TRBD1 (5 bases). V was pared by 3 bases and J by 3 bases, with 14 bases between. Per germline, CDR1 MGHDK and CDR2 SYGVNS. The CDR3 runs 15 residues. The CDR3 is CASSEGSGLDTEAFF. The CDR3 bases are TGTGCCAGCAGTGAGGGCTCAGGGTTGGACACTGAAGCTTTCTTT.

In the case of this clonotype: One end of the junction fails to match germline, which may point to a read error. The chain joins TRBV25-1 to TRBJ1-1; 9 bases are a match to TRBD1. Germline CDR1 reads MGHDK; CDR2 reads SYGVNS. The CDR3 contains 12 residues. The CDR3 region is CDRGRMNTEALF. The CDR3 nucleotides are TGTGACAGGGGGCGCATGAACACTGAAGCTCTCTTT.

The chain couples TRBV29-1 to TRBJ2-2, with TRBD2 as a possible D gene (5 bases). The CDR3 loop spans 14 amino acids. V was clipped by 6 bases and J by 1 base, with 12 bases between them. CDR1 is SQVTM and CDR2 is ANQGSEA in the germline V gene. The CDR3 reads CSVEGEGNTGELFF. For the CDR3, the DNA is TGCAGCGTCGAGGGAGAGGGGAACACCGGGGAGCTGTTTTTT.

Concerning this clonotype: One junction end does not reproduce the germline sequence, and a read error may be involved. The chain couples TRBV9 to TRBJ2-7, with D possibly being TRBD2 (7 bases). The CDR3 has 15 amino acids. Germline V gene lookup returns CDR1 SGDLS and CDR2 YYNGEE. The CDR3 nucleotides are TGTGCCAGCAGCGGGGGGGCTAGCGGAGCCTACGAGCAGCACTTC. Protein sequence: CASSGGASGAYEQHF.

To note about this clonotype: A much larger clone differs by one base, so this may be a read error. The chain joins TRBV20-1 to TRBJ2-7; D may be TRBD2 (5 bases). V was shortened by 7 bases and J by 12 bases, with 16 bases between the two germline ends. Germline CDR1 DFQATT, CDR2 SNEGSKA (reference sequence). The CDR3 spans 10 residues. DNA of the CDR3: TGCAGTGTTAGCAGCGGTGAACCGTACTTC. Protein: CSVSSGEPYF.

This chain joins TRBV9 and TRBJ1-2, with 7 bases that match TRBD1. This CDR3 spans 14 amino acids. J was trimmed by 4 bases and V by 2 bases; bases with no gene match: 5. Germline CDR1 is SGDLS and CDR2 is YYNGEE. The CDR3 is CASSVGTDFYGYTF. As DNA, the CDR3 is TGTGCCAGCAGCGTTGGGACAGACTTCTATGGCTACACCTTC.

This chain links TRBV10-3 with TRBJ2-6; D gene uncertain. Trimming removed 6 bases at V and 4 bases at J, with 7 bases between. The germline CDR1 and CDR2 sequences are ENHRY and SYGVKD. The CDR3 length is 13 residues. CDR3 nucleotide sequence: TGTGCCATCAGCCCGACAGGGGCCAACGTCCTGACTTTC. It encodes CAISPTGANVLTF.

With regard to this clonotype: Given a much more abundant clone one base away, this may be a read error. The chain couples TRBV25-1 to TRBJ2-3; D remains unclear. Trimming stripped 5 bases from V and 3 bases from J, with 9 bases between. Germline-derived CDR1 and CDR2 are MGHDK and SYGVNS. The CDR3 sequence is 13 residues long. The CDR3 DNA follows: TGTGCCAGCAGTTCAAAGGGTACAGATACGCAGTATTTT. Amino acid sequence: CASSSKGTDTQYF.

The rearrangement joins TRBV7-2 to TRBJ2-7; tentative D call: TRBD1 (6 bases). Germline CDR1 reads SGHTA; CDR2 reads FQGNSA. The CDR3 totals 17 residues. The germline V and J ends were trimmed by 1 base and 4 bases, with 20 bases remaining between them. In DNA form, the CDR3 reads TGTGCCAGCAGCTTAGTCCCGTCGCCTACAGGGAATTACGAGCAGTACTTC. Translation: CASSLVPSPTGNYEQYF.